The rows below give T cell receptor beta chains drawn from one sample of a study of T cells after yellow fever vaccination. TCRdb re-called the 5' RACE reads with MiXCR, one entry per CDR3 protein. The sample carries tens of thousands of distinct CDR3 sequences, approximately 6.1% recorded once. Sequenced here: PBMCs, either bulk or a sorted T-cell subset (CD4+, CD8+, memory, or dextramer-sorted; not recorded which), sampled on the day of the yellow fever booster vaccination. These receptors came from a man aged 18 to 30 who received the YFV17D yellow fever vaccine. CDR3s include the opening cysteine and the closing phenylalanine or tryptophan. A D gene is named only where the DNA matches it firmly. Clone size is given for some rows only: seen once, a few or many times, or a class if the clone is expanded.

>TRBJ2-1|few|TRBD1|TRBV12-3/TRBV12-4
TGTGCCAGCAGTTCCCGAGACAGGGCCTCCCTTCATTTCTACAATGAGCAGTTCTTC
CASSSRDRASLHFYNEQFF
>TRBJ2-5|many|-|TRBV5-1
TGCGCCAGCTGTCCAGGGCGGGGAGAGACCCAGTACTTC
CASCPGRGETQYF
>TRBJ2-4|few|TRBD1|TRBV2
TGTGCCAGCAGTGAAGCGAACAGGGGAAACATTCAGTACTTC
CASSEANRGNIQYF
>TRBJ1-2|few|-|TRBV29-1
TGCAGCGTTGAAGTCGTTTGGGATCGGGACGGTGACTATGGCTACACCTTC
CSVEVVWDRDGDYGYTF
>TRBJ2-5|many|TRBD1|TRBV10-3
TGTGCCATCAGGGACAGGGGGGAGACCCAGTACTTC
CAIRDRGETQYF
>TRBJ2-1|many|-|TRBV4-1
TGCGCCAGCAGCCAAGAGGCCGGAGGGGATGAGCAGTTCTTC
CASSQEAGGDEQFF
>TRBJ1-4|-|-|TRBV21-1
TGTGCCAGCAGCAATTGCGCGGGACAGGGTAATGAAAAACTGTTTTTT
CASSNCAGQGNEKLFF
>TRBJ1-2|many|-|TRBV6-2/TRBV6-3
TGTGCCAGCAGTTCGGGCTATGGCTACACCTTC
CASSSGYGYTF
>TRBJ2-5|few|TRBD1|TRBV7-3
TGTGCCAGCAGCTTATACCCCGGACAGGGTGGGGAGACCCAGTACTTC
CASSLYPGQGGETQYF
>TRBJ1-5|-|-|TRBV7-9
TGTGCCAGCAGCTTAGGTCCGGGTGAAGGGAATCAGCCCCAGCATTTT
CASSLGPGEGNQPQHF
>TRBJ1-1|-|-|TRBV4-1
TGCGCCAGCAGCCAATACAGTGCGATGAACACTGAAGCTTTCTTT
CASSQYSAMNTEAFF
>TRBJ2-2|-|-|TRBV6-5
TGTGCCAGCAGTTACGGGGTGAACACCGGGGAGCTGTTTTTT
CASSYGVNTGELFF
>TRBJ1-2|many|-|TRBV6-5
TGTGCCAGCAGTTACAACGGGAACGGTGGCTACACCTTC
CASSYNGNGGYTF
>TRBJ2-1|many|TRBD1|TRBV20-1
TGCAGTGCTAGAGATGGGGACAGGGCCCACAATGAGCAGTTCTTC
CSARDGDRAHNEQFF
>TRBJ2-1|few|-|TRBV28
TGTGCCAGCAGCCCATCCTCACTAGCTCTAACCTACAATGAGCAGTTCTTC
CASSPSSLALTYNEQFF
>TRBJ2-7|many|-|TRBV20-1
TGCAGTGCTAGAGACTTCCCTAGGGGGCCATGGCAAGAGATAGCGGGATCCTACGAGCAGTACTTC
CSARDFPRGPWQEIAGSYEQYF
>TRBJ2-7|-|TRBD1|TRBV5-5
TGTGCCAGCAGCCTTGGGACAGGGGTTGCGCAGTACTTC
CASSLGTGVAQYF
>TRBJ2-3|-|-|TRBV3-2
TGTGCCAGCAGGCTACCGCGGGGGCCTAGCACAGATACGCAGTATTTT
CASRLPRGPSTDTQYF
>TRBJ2-3|many|TRBD2|TRBV14
TGTGCCAGCAGCCATCTTGAACCCCCACTAGCGGGGGACGATACGCAGTATTTT
CASSHLEPPLAGDDTQYF
>TRBJ2-1|-|TRBD2|TRBV5-4
TGTGCCAGCAGCTTACCGAGCGGGGGGATGTTGAATGAGCAGTTCTTC
CASSLPSGGMLNEQFF
>TRBJ2-3|many|-|TRBV6-5
TGTGCCAGCAGTTACCCCCACACAGATACGCAGTATTTT
CASSYPHTDTQYF
>TRBJ2-6|many|-|TRBV29-1
TGCAGCGTTGAAGATCTCGGGGCTGGGGCCAACGTCCTGACTTTC
CSVEDLGAGANVLTF
>TRBJ1-3|-|-|TRBV5-6
TGTGCCAGCAGCTTGACCTCACAGGGCATCTCTGGAAACACCATATATTTT
CASSLTSQGISGNTIYF
>TRBJ2-3|many|-|TRBV4-1
TGCGCCAGCAGCCGAGCGAATGGGGGTCGCGGAGATACGCAGTATTTT
CASSRANGGRGDTQYF
>TRBJ1-6|few|-|TRBV20-1
TGCAGTGCTAGATTGGCAGAAACCAATTCACCCCTCCACTTT
CSARLAETNSPLHF
>TRBJ2-3|many|TRBD2|TRBV7-8
TGTGCCAGCAGCTCTTCGGGGGGGACGATAGCCCAGTATTTT
CASSSSGGTIAQYF
>TRBJ1-5|many|TRBD1|TRBV10-2
TGCGCCGTACAACAGGGGGATCAGCCCCAGCATTTT
CAVQQGDQPQHF
>TRBJ2-7|many|TRBD1|TRBV27
TGTGCCAGCAGTGCGGGACAGGGGATCTACGAGCAGTACTTC
CASSAGQGIYEQYF
>TRBJ1-2|-|-|TRBV18
TGTGCCAGCTCACCAACACCGAACTATGGCTACACCTTC
CASSPTPNYGYTF
>TRBJ1-5|-|TRBD1|TRBV18
TGTGCCAGCTCGTCGACAGGGTCGGGGCGCAATCAGCCCCAGCATTTT
CASSSTGSGRNQPQHF
>TRBJ2-2|-|TRBD2|TRBV19
TGTGCCAGTAGTACCACGGGACTAGCGGGGGGCGCGAACACCGGGGAGCTGTTTTTT
CASSTTGLAGGANTGELFF
>TRBJ2-3|-|-|TRBV4-1
TGCGCCAGCAGCCTCTTCACCGCGGATACGCAGTATTTT
CASSLFTADTQYF
>TRBJ2-1|-|TRBD2|TRBV4-1
TGCGCCAGCAGCCAAGAAGAGCGGGGGGGCCACGATGAGCAGTTCTTC
CASSQEERGGHDEQFF
>TRBJ2-5|many|TRBD2|TRBV6-6
TGTGCCAGCAGTATAGTGACTAGCGTCGGAGAGACCCAGTACTTC
CASSIVTSVGETQYF
>TRBJ1-1|few|-|TRBV29-1
TGCAGCGTTACCGCAGGCGCGCTGGGAGCTTTCTTT
CSVTAGALGAFF
>TRBJ1-2|many|-|TRBV27
TGTGCCAGCAGCTCCCTCGGGGATGTACTGGGTGGCTACACCTTC
CASSSLGDVLGGYTF
>TRBJ1-4|many|-|TRBV4-1
TGCGCCAGCAGCCCGAGGGGGGGAACTAATGAAAAACTGTTTTTT
CASSPRGGTNEKLFF
>TRBJ1-1|many|-|TRBV10-3
TGTGCCATCAGTGAGTCGTCGAGGAACACTGAAGCTTTCTTT
CAISESSRNTEAFF
>TRBJ2-2|few|-|TRBV20-1
TGCAGTGCTAGAGATCCCGGGGGATACACCGGGGAGCTGTTTTTT
CSARDPGGYTGELFF
>TRBJ1-2|many|TRBD1|TRBV7-9
TGTGCCAGCAGCACCTCCCCCGGGACAGGGGACTACACCTTC
CASSTSPGTGDYTF
>TRBJ2-3|many|-|TRBV6-5
TGTGCCAGCAGTTCCGGCCCCAGGCCTAGCACAGATACGCAGTATTTT
CASSSGPRPSTDTQYF
>TRBJ2-2|few|TRBD1|TRBV2
TGTGCCAGCAGTGACAGGGGGACCGGGGAGCTGTTTTTT
CASSDRGTGELFF
>TRBJ2-7|many|-|TRBV7-8
TGTGCCAGCAGCTTAGAGGCAGGGGCCCCGGGCGAGCAGTACTTC
CASSLEAGAPGEQYF
>TRBJ2-1|many|-|TRBV12-3/TRBV12-4
TGTGCCAGCAGTCCCCGCCGAAGCTCCTACAATGAGCAGTTCTTC
CASSPRRSSYNEQFF